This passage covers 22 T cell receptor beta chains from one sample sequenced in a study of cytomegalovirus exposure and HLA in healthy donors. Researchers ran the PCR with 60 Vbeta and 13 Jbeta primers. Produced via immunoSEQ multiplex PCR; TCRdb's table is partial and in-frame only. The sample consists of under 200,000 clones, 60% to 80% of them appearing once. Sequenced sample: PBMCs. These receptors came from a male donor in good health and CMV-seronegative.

The CDR3 here is CAISGTGDPTDTQYF. For the CDR3, the DNA is TGTGCCATCAGTGGGACAGGGGATCCAACAGATACGCAGTATTTT. V gene TRBV10-3 combines with J gene TRBJ2-3, with 9 bases aligning to TRBD1. Germline lookup yields CDR1 ENHRY and CDR2 SYGVKD. This CDR3 region has 15 residues. The trim removed 4 bases at V and 3 bases at J, leaving 5 bases unmatched.

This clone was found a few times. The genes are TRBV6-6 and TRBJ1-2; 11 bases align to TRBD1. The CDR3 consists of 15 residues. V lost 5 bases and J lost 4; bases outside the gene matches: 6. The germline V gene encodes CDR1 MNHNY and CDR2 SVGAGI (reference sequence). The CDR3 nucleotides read TGTGCCAGCAGTACCGGACAGGGGGCAATCTATGGCTACACCTTC. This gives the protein CASSTGQGAIYGYTF.

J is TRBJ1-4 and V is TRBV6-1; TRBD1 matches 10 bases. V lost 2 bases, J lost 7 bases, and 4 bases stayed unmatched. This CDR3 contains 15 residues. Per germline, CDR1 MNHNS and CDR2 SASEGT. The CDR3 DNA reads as TGTGCCAGCAGTGAAAGGACAGGGGGTGGTGAAAAACTGTTTTTT. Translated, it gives CASSERTGGGEKLFF.

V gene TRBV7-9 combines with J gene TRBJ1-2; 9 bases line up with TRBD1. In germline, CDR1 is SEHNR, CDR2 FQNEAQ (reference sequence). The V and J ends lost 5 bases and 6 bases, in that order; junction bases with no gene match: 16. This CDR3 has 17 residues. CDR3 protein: CASSPITGGGPADGYTF. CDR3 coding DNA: TGTGCCAGCAGCCCAATCACAGGGGGCGGACCGGCAGATGGCTACACCTTC.

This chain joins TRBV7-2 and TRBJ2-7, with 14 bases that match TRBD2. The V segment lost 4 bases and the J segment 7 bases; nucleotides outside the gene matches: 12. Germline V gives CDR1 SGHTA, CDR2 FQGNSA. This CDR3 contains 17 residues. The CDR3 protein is CASSSAFGTSGSQEQYF. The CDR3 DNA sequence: TGTGCCAGCAGCTCGGCCTTCGGGACTAGCGGGAGTCAAGAGCAGTACTTC.

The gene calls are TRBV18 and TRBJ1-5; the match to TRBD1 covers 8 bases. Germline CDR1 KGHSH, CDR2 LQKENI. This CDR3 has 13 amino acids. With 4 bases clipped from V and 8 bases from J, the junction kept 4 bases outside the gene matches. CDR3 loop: CASSRGQGEPQHF. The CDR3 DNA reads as TGTGCCAGCTCACGAGGACAGGGAGAGCCCCAGCATTTT.

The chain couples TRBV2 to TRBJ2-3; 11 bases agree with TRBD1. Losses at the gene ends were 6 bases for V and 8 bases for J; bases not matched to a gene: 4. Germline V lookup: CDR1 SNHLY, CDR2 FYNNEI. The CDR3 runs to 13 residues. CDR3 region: CASSLGTGGTQYF. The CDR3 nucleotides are TGTGCCAGCAGCCTTGGGACAGGGGGTACGCAGTATTTT.

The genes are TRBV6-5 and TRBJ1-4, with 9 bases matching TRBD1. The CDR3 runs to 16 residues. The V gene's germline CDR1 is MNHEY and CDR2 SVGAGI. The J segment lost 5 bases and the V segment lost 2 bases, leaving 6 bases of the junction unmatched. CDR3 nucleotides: TGTGCCAGCAGTTACGGAGGACAGGGGCCGAATGAAAAACTGTTTTTT. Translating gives CASSYGGQGPNEKLFF.

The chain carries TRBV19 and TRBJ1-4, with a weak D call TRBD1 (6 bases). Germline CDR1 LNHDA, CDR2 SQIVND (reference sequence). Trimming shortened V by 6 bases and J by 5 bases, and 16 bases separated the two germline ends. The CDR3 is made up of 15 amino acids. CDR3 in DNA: TGTGCCAGTAGCCCACGGATAGGGGGAAATGAAAAACTGTTTTTT. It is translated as CASSPRIGGNEKLFF.

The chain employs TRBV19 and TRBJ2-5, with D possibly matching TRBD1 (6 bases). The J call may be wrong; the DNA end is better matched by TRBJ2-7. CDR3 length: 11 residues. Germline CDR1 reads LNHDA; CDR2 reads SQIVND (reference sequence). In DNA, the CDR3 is TGTGCCAGTGGACAGCCCTACGAGCAGTACTTC. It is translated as CASGQPYEQYF.

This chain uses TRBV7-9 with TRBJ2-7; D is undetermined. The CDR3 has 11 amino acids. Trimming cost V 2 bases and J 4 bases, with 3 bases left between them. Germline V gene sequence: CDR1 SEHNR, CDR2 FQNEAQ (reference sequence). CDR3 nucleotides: TGTGCCAGCAGCTTATCTTACGAGCAGTACTTC. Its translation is CASSLSYEQYF.

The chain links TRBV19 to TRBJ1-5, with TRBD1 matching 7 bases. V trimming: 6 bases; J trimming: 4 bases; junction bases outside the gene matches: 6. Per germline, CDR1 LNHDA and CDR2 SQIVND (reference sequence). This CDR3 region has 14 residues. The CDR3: CASSLGTANQPQHF. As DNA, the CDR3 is TGTGCCAGTAGCCTCGGGACAGCTAATCAGCCCCAGCATTTT.

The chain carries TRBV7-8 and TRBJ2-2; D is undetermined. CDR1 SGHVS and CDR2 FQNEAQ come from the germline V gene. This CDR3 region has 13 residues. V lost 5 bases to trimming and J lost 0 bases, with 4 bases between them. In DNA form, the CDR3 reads TGTGCCAGCAGCGCTACGAACACCGGGGAGCTGTTTTTT. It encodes CASSATNTGELFF.

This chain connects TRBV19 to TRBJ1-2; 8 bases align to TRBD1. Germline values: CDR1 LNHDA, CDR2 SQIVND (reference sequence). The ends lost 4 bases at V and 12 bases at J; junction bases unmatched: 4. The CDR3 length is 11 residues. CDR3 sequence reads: CASSTGGRHTF. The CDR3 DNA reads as TGTGCCAGTAGTACAGGGGGCAGGCACACCTTC.

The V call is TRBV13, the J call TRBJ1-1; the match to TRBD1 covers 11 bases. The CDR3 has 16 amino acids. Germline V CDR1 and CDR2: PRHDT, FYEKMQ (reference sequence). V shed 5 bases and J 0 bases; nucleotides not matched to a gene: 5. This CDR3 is CASSGDRGRLNTEAFF. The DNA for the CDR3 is TGTGCCAGCAGCGGGGACAGGGGGAGGTTGAACACTGAAGCTTTCTTT.

CDR3 nucleotides: TGTGCCAGCAGTACAGGGGCGACGGGGCAGCCCCAGCATTTT. This codes for CASSTGATGQPQHF. This chain joins TRBV6-6 and TRBJ1-5, with 7 nucleotides matching TRBD1. With V trimmed by 5 bases and J by 7 bases, 8 bases remained unmatched. The CDR3 covers 14 residues. CDR1 is MNHNY, CDR2 SVGAGI, per germline (reference sequence).

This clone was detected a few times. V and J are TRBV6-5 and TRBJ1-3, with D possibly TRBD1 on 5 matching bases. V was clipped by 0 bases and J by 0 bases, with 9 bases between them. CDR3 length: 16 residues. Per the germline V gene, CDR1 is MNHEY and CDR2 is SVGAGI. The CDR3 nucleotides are TGTGCCAGCAGTTACTCCGACAGTCTCTCTGGAAACACCATATATTTT. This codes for CASSYSDSLSGNTIYF.

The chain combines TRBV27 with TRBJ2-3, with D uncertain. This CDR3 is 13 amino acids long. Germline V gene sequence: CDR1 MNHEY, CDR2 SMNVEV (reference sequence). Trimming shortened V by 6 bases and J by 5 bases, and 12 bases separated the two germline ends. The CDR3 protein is CASSTTAVDTQYF. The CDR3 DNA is TGTGCCAGCAGCACCACAGCCGTAGATACGCAGTATTTT.

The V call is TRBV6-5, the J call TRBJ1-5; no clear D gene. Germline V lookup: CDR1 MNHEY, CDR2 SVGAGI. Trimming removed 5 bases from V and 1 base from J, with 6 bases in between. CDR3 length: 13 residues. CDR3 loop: CASSTRSNQPQHF. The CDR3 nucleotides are TGTGCCAGCAGTACGCGAAGCAATCAGCCCCAGCATTTT.

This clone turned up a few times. This chain's CDR3 is CASGMESGAQETQYF. The CDR3 bases are TGTGCCAGCGGGATGGAGAGCGGGGCCCAAGAGACCCAGTACTTC. V usage is TRBV6-1 and J usage is TRBJ2-5, with 7 bases identical to TRBD2. After removal of 8 bases from V and 1 base from J, the junction contained 10 bases not matched to a gene. Germline CDR1 is MNHNS and CDR2 is SASEGT. The CDR3 extends over 15 amino acids.

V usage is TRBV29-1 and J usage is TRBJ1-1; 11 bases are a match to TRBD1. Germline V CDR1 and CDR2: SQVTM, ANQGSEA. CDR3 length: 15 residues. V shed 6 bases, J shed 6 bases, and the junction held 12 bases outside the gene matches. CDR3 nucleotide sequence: TGCAGCGTCCTACCTAGGACAGGGGGCTTTTCTGAAGCTTTCTTT. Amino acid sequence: CSVLPRTGGFSEAFF. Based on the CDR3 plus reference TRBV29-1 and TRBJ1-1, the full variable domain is SAVISQKPSRDICQRGTSLTIQCQVDSQVTMMFWYRQQPGQSLTLIATANQGSEATYESGFVIDKFPISRPNLTFSTLTVSNMSPEDSSIYLCSVLPRTGGFSEAFFGQGTRLTVV.

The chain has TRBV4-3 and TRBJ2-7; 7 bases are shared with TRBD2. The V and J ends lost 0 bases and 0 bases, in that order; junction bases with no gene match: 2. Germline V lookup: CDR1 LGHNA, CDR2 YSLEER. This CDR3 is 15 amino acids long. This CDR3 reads CASSQEWEGSYEQYF. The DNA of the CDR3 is TGCGCCAGCAGCCAAGAGTGGGAGGGCTCCTACGAGCAGTACTTC.